The rows below give T cell receptor beta chains drawn from one sample of a study of control samples from healthy donors and cancer patients. Clones were read by immunoSEQ multiplex PCR, and TCRdb kept only the in-frame ones, dropping some. The profile covers more than 95,000 clones, with about 89% appearing a single time and approximately 2.9% taken by the ten largest. Sequenced: blood. Receptors were obtained from a man aged 55 to 70 in good health. Both conserved end residues are part of each CDR3. The order of the fields is clone size, D gene, V gene, J gene, CDR3 protein, CDR3 DNA. A D gene is named only where the DNA matches it firmly. Size tells how often a clone was seen (once, few, many) or the class of an expanded clone, and some rows leave it out.

clone size: -; D gene: -; V gene: TRBV18; J gene: TRBJ1-4; CDR3 protein: CASSQDSPISSTNEKLFF; CDR3 DNA: TGTGCCAGCTCACAGGACAGCCCTATTTCCTCCACTAATGAAAAACTGTTTTTT
clone size: -; D gene: -; V gene: TRBV28; J gene: TRBJ2-6; CDR3 protein: CASSQVTARRGANVLTF; CDR3 DNA: TGTGCCAGCAGTCAGGTGACGGCTAGGAGAGGGGCCAACGTCCTGACTTTC
clone size: -; D gene: -; V gene: TRBV5-4; J gene: TRBJ1-2; CDR3 protein: CASSVDGVYGYTF; CDR3 DNA: TGTGCCAGCAGCGTGGACGGGGTCTATGGCTACACCTTC
clone size: once; D gene: -; V gene: TRBV14; J gene: TRBJ1-6; CDR3 protein: CASSRSIALNQVPLHF; CDR3 DNA: TGTGCCAGCAGCCGAAGTATCGCGCTAAATCAAGTCCCCCTCCACTTT
clone size: -; D gene: TRBD1; V gene: TRBV28; J gene: TRBJ2-6; CDR3 protein: CASRRTGTFGANVLTF; CDR3 DNA: TGTGCCAGCAGACGGACAGGGACCTTTGGGGCCAACGTCCTGACTTTC
clone size: -; D gene: -; V gene: TRBV4-3; J gene: TRBJ2-2; CDR3 protein: CASSRYQGPTGELFF; CDR3 DNA: TGCGCCAGCAGTCGTTATCAGGGACCCACCGGGGAGCTGTTTTTT
clone size: -; D gene: -; V gene: TRBV6-2/TRBV6-3; J gene: TRBJ2-3; CDR3 protein: CASSYTGDTQYF; CDR3 DNA: TGTGCCAGCAGTTATACCGGAGATACGCAGTATTTT
clone size: once; D gene: -; V gene: TRBV7-2; J gene: TRBJ1-2; CDR3 protein: CASSDVGPNYGYTF; CDR3 DNA: TGTGCCAGCAGCGACGTAGGACCTAACTATGGCTACACCTTC
clone size: -; D gene: TRBD1; V gene: TRBV2; J gene: TRBJ2-3; CDR3 protein: CARGRGHADTQYF; CDR3 DNA: TGTGCCAGAGGCAGGGGGCATGCAGATACGCAGTATTTT
clone size: once; D gene: -; V gene: TRBV28; J gene: TRBJ1-3; CDR3 protein: CASSTFRGGPGNTIYF; CDR3 DNA: TGTGCCAGCAGTACTTTTCGAGGGGGGCCTGGAAACACCATATATTTT
clone size: -; D gene: -; V gene: TRBV23-1; J gene: TRBJ2-1; CDR3 protein: CASGECDRSSYNEQFF; CDR3 DNA: TGCGCCAGCGGGGAATGTGACAGGAGCTCCTACAATGAGCAGTTCTTC
clone size: once; D gene: -; V gene: TRBV16; J gene: TRBJ2-3; CDR3 protein: CASSLMRTTDTQYF; CDR3 DNA: TGTGCCAGCAGCCTTATGCGAACCACAGATACGCAGTATTTT
clone size: -; D gene: -; V gene: TRBV28; J gene: TRBJ2-3; CDR3 protein: CASSSLGRGTDTQYF; CDR3 DNA: TGTGCCAGCAGTTCCCTTGGAAGGGGCACAGATACGCAGTATTTT
clone size: -; D gene: -; V gene: TRBV28; J gene: TRBJ1-5; CDR3 protein: CASSLPGVINQPQHF; CDR3 DNA: TGTGCCAGCAGTTTACCAGGGGTGATCAATCAGCCCCAGCATTTT
clone size: -; D gene: TRBD1; V gene: TRBV24-1; J gene: TRBJ2-5; CDR3 protein: CATSASPGTGGDKETQYF; CDR3 DNA: TGTGCCACCAGTGCTTCACCCGGGACAGGGGGCGACAAGGAGACCCAGTACTTC
clone size: -; D gene: -; V gene: TRBV24-1; J gene: TRBJ2-2; CDR3 protein: CATCRPGDNTGELFF; CDR3 DNA: TGTGCCACCTGCAGACCAGGAGACAACACCGGGGAGCTGTTTTTT
clone size: once; D gene: -; V gene: TRBV19; J gene: TRBJ1-2; CDR3 protein: CASNDPGASFYGYTF; CDR3 DNA: TGTGCCAGTAATGACCCCGGAGCAAGTTTCTATGGCTACACCTTC
clone size: once; D gene: TRBD1; V gene: TRBV28; J gene: TRBJ2-1; CDR3 protein: CASSPGTGLTEQFF; CDR3 DNA: TGTGCCAGCAGTCCCGGGACAGGGTTAACTGAGCAGTTCTTC
clone size: -; D gene: TRBD1; V gene: TRBV9; J gene: TRBJ1-2; CDR3 protein: CASSVDWGGDRGPRDYGYTF; CDR3 DNA: TGTGCCAGCAGCGTAGATTGGGGAGGGGACAGGGGGCCCAGGGACTATGGCTACACCTTC
clone size: -; D gene: -; V gene: TRBV5-1; J gene: TRBJ1-3; CDR3 protein: CASSLTVNSGNTIYF; CDR3 DNA: TGCGCCAGCAGCTTGACTGTTAACTCTGGAAACACCATATATTTT
clone size: -; D gene: -; V gene: TRBV6-5; J gene: TRBJ1-4; CDR3 protein: CASSFSRGATNEKLFF; CDR3 DNA: TGTGCCAGCAGTTTCTCCCGGGGAGCAACTAATGAAAAACTGTTTTTT
clone size: -; D gene: -; V gene: TRBV20-1; J gene: TRBJ1-2; CDR3 protein: CSELGVGGYTF; CDR3 DNA: TGCAGTGAGTTGGGAGTTGGTGGCTACACCTTC
clone size: few; D gene: -; V gene: TRBV7-9; J gene: TRBJ1-1; CDR3 protein: CASSLAMVTEAFF; CDR3 DNA: TGTGCCAGCAGCTTAGCAATGGTGACTGAAGCTTTCTTT
clone size: -; D gene: TRBD1; V gene: TRBV7-9; J gene: TRBJ2-7; CDR3 protein: CASSLALGVDRAYEQYF; CDR3 DNA: TGTGCCAGCAGCTTAGCCCTGGGCGTCGACAGGGCCTACGAGCAGTACTTC
clone size: -; D gene: -; V gene: TRBV2; J gene: TRBJ1-5; CDR3 protein: CASSEAWGGQPQHF; CDR3 DNA: TGTGCCAGCAGTGAAGCATGGGGTGGTCAGCCCCAGCATTTT
clone size: once; D gene: -; V gene: TRBV27; J gene: TRBJ1-1; CDR3 protein: CASSLSVGVHTEAFF; CDR3 DNA: TGTGCCAGCAGTTTATCTGTCGGGGTTCACACTGAAGCTTTCTTT
clone size: -; D gene: -; V gene: TRBV11-1; J gene: TRBJ1-2; CDR3 protein: CASRDILQGDNYGYTF; CDR3 DNA: TGTGCCAGCAGGGATATACTACAGGGAGATAACTATGGCTACACCTTC
clone size: -; D gene: -; V gene: TRBV18; J gene: TRBJ1-2; CDR3 protein: CASSPRSARDQYGYTF; CDR3 DNA: TGTGCCAGCTCACCACGATCGGCCAGGGACCAGTATGGCTACACCTTC
clone size: -; D gene: TRBD2; V gene: TRBV24-1; J gene: TRBJ2-2; CDR3 protein: CATSEPGTTNTGELFF; CDR3 DNA: TGTGCCACCAGTGAGCCCGGGACTACCAACACCGGGGAGCTGTTTTTT
clone size: -; D gene: TRBD1; V gene: TRBV7-2; J gene: TRBJ2-7; CDR3 protein: CASSWTGGEQYF; CDR3 DNA: TGTGCCAGCAGCTGGACAGGGGGCGAGCAGTACTTC
clone size: few; D gene: TRBD1; V gene: TRBV10-3; J gene: TRBJ1-1; CDR3 protein: CAIRRGTANTEAFF; CDR3 DNA: TGTGCCATCAGGCGGGGGACAGCGAACACTGAAGCTTTCTTT
clone size: once; D gene: -; V gene: TRBV27; J gene: TRBJ1-1; CDR3 protein: CASSFGRTMNTEAFF; CDR3 DNA: TGTGCCAGCAGTTTTGGCCGGACAATGAACACTGAAGCTTTCTTT
clone size: -; D gene: -; V gene: TRBV12-3/TRBV12-4; J gene: TRBJ2-3; CDR3 protein: CASSLVQDTQYF; CDR3 DNA: TGTGCCAGCAGTTTAGTCCAAGATACGCAGTATTTT
clone size: once; D gene: -; V gene: TRBV19; J gene: TRBJ2-4; CDR3 protein: CASSIIERAIQYF; CDR3 DNA: TGTGCCAGTAGTATCATCGAACGTGCCATTCAGTACTTC
clone size: few; D gene: -; V gene: TRBV5-1; J gene: TRBJ1-1; CDR3 protein: CASSRQDSMNTEAFF; CDR3 DNA: TGCGCCAGCAGCCGGCAGGACAGCATGAACACTGAAGCTTTCTTT
clone size: -; D gene: -; V gene: TRBV6-2/TRBV6-3; J gene: TRBJ1-1; CDR3 protein: CASSYSRGRGGMNTEAFF; CDR3 DNA: TGTGCCAGCAGTTACTCGAGAGGCCGAGGGGGAATGAACACTGAAGCTTTCTTT
clone size: -; D gene: TRBD1; V gene: TRBV27; J gene: TRBJ1-5; CDR3 protein: CASSLRGDGTGRQPQHF; CDR3 DNA: TGTGCCAGCAGTTTAAGGGGGGACGGGACAGGGCGTCAGCCCCAGCATTTT
clone size: -; D gene: TRBD1; V gene: TRBV29-1; J gene: TRBJ1-6; CDR3 protein: CSVRQGPNSPLHF; CDR3 DNA: TGCAGCGTTCGACAGGGGCCAAATTCACCCCTCCACTTT
clone size: -; D gene: -; V gene: TRBV3-1/TRBV3-2; J gene: TRBJ1-3; CDR3 protein: CASSQGSGNTIYF; CDR3 DNA: TGTGCCAGCAGCCAGGGCTCTGGAAACACCATATATTTT
clone size: -; D gene: -; V gene: TRBV5-6; J gene: TRBJ1-1; CDR3 protein: CASSITGSTEAFF; CDR3 DNA: TGTGCCAGCAGCATAACAGGGTCCACTGAAGCTTTCTTT
clone size: -; D gene: -; V gene: TRBV18; J gene: TRBJ2-7; CDR3 protein: CASSPLSYEQYF; CDR3 DNA: TGTGCCAGCTCACCACTCTCCTACGAGCAGTACTTC
clone size: -; D gene: -; V gene: TRBV9; J gene: TRBJ2-7; CDR3 protein: CASSGATRGEQYF; CDR3 DNA: TGTGCCAGCAGCGGAGCGACCCGCGGGGAGCAGTACTTC
clone size: -; D gene: -; V gene: TRBV5-1; J gene: TRBJ2-1; CDR3 protein: CASSLDSYNEQFF; CDR3 DNA: TGCGCCAGCAGCTTGGACAGCTACAATGAGCAGTTCTTC
clone size: -; D gene: -; V gene: TRBV14; J gene: TRBJ2-7; CDR3 protein: CASSQRGLWPRYEQYF; CDR3 DNA: TGTGCCAGCAGCCAACGTGGTCTTTGGCCTCGTTACGAGCAGTACTTC
clone size: -; D gene: -; V gene: TRBV6-5; J gene: TRBJ2-4; CDR3 protein: CASSFSGTAGSNIQYF; CDR3 DNA: TGTGCCAGCAGTTTTTCCGGGACAGCGGGGTCTAACATTCAGTACTTC
clone size: few; D gene: -; V gene: TRBV19; J gene: TRBJ1-5; CDR3 protein: CASQGGHLNSNQPQHF; CDR3 DNA: TGTGCCAGTCAGGGAGGACACCTAAATAGCAATCAGCCCCAGCATTTT
clone size: -; D gene: -; V gene: TRBV18; J gene: TRBJ1-2; CDR3 protein: CASSPEGRYGYTF; CDR3 DNA: TGTGCCAGCTCACCTGAGGGGCGCTATGGCTACACCTTC
clone size: -; D gene: -; V gene: TRBV6-1; J gene: TRBJ2-7; CDR3 protein: CASSEAHGNYEQYF; CDR3 DNA: TGTGCCAGCAGTGAAGCCCACGGGAACTACGAGCAGTACTTC
clone size: -; D gene: TRBD1; V gene: TRBV27; J gene: TRBJ2-1; CDR3 protein: CASSRQGASYNEQFF; CDR3 DNA: TGTGCCAGCAGTCGACAGGGGGCAAGTTACAATGAGCAGTTCTTC
clone size: -; D gene: -; V gene: TRBV28; J gene: TRBJ2-7; CDR3 protein: CASSISREPYEQYF; CDR3 DNA: TGTGCCAGCAGTATAAGCAGGGAACCCTACGAGCAGTACTTC